Below are 3 T cell receptor beta chains sequenced from a single sample in a study of shared clonotypes between healthy human individuals (dated by TCRdb to about 2020). CD8 naive samples were obtained by positive selection for CCR7 among CD45RO-negative cells, yielding a CD45RA+CCR7+ population from which TemRA cells were excluded. The library was made by the immunoSEQ multiplex PCR assay. TCRdb took over this immuneACCESS table, retaining in-frame rearrangements with V and J assigned. Such tables are incomplete; in checked studies, under half of the missing clones stem from an unresolved V gene, and the remainder is unexplained. Here the sample has over 800,000 clones; 80% to 95% occur a single time. 24% of the sample comes from the top ten. Sequenced sample: naive CD8+ T cells sorted from blood. This specimen's cell subset or site label, per the study, means: CD45RA+CCR7+. These receptors were taken from a man under 40 in good health.

This chain uses TRBV19 with TRBJ2-7; 7 bases align to TRBD2. The CDR3 loop spans 15 amino acids. The germline CDR1 and CDR2 sequences are LNHDA and SQIVND (reference sequence). The ends lost 5 bases at V and 6 bases at J; junction bases unmatched: 13. The CDR3 DNA follows: TGTGCCAGTAGTCCCTCAGCGGGAATTTCGGGCGAGCAGTACTTC. It is translated as CASSPSAGISGEQYF. Full variable domain (outside the CDR3, taken from reference TRBV19 and TRBJ2-7): DGGITQSPKYLFRKEGQNVTLSCEQNLNHDAMYWYRQDPGQGLRLIYYSQIVNDFQKGDIAEGYSVSREKKESFPLTVTSAQKNPTAFYLCASSPSAGISGEQYFGPGTRLTVT.

The chain couples TRBV28 to TRBJ2-7; 7 positions agree with TRBD1. Losses at the gene ends were 6 bases for V and 0 bases for J; bases not matched to a gene: 5. This CDR3 has 14 amino acids. CDR1 and CDR2 from the germline V gene are MDHEN and SYDVKM. The CDR3 is CASRIRDSSYEQYF. CDR3 DNA: TGTGCCAGCAGAATCCGGGACAGCTCCTACGAGCAGTACTTC.

J is TRBJ1-1 and V is TRBV7-6; 7 positions agree with TRBD1. Unmatched junction bases numbered 10, after V lost 8 bases and J lost 10 bases. The CDR3 is 12 amino acids. From germline, CDR1 is SGHVS and CDR2 FNYEAQ. The CDR3 sequence: CASGPGGLGAFF. The CDR3 coding sequence is TGTGCCAGCGGCCCAGGGGGGCTAGGAGCTTTCTTT.